Each of the 17 T cell receptor beta chains below was sequenced from the same sample in a study of somatic mutations in cytotoxic T cells in rheumatoid arthritis. This table comes from immunoSEQ multiplex PCR, and its TCRdb copy is limited to in-frame clones, with some not included. Of 6,000 to 8,500 clones in the sample, roughly nine tenths were seen once. The sequencing sample was made of CD8+ T cells sorted from blood. These receptors were obtained from a woman in her 70s with rheumatoid arthritis.

The chain joins TRBV6-5 to TRBJ2-5, with TRBD2 matching over 10 bases. Unmatched junction bases numbered 3, after V lost 7 bases and J lost 1 base. CDR3 length equals 14 residues. The germline V gene encodes CDR1 MNHEY and CDR2 SVGAGI. The CDR3 reads CASTGLAPQETQYF. CDR3 in DNA: TGTGCCAGCACGGGACTAGCGCCCCAAGAGACCCAGTACTTC.

The chain joins TRBV2 to TRBJ2-1; TRBD2 aligns across 9 bases. Germline V CDR1 and CDR2: SNHLY, FYNNEI. V lost 0 bases, J lost 12 bases, and 15 bases stayed unmatched. There are 17 residues in the CDR3. CDR3 coding DNA: TGTGCCAGCAGTGAAGCGGAGGCCCGCGGGCGGGAGGGCTCGCAGTTCTTC. Translation: CASSEAEARGREGSQFF.

This sequence joins TRBV6-6 and TRBJ2-3; D is unresolved. V was clipped by 4 bases and J by 1 base, with 12 bases between them. Germline-derived CDR1 and CDR2 are MNHNY and SVGAGI (reference sequence). The CDR3 totals 15 residues. The CDR3 is CASSSLSLGTDTQYF. The CDR3 DNA reads as TGTGCCAGCAGTTCTCTATCGCTGGGCACAGATACGCAGTATTTT.

The V call is TRBV27, the J call TRBJ1-2; 11 bases are shared with TRBD1. Germline values: CDR1 MNHEY, CDR2 SMNVEV (reference sequence). This CDR3 has 13 residues. V was pared by 10 bases and J by 5 bases, with 6 bases of the junction left unmatched. CDR3 coding DNA: TGTGCCACAACCGGACAGGGGGCGTATGGCTACACCTTC. This translates into CATTGQGAYGYTF.

This clone has just one count. This sequence joins TRBV13 and TRBJ1-2; 7 bases line up with TRBD1. CDR1 is PRHDT and CDR2 is FYEKMQ in the germline V gene (reference sequence). The CDR3 extends over 15 amino acids. V was pared by 5 bases and J by 4 bases, with 10 bases of the junction left unmatched. The DNA of the CDR3 is TGTGCCAGCAGCGCAGAGGGGACAGACCTCTATGGCTACACCTTC. This gives the protein CASSAEGTDLYGYTF.

In this sample, this clone turned up a few times. The chain links TRBV6-4 to TRBJ2-2; 7 bases fit TRBD2. Germline-derived CDR1 and CDR2 are MRHNA and SNTAGT. This CDR3 contains 15 residues. J gave up 3 bases and V 2 bases, and 3 bases lay outside the gene matches. The CDR3 spells CASSDGRGDTGELFF. Here the CDR3 DNA reads TGTGCCAGCAGTGACGGGAGGGGCGACACCGGGGAGCTGTTTTTT.

The CDR3 here is CASSYDPGQVNTEAFF. In DNA, the CDR3 is TGTGCCAGCAGCTACGACCCCGGACAGGTGAACACTGAAGCTTTCTTT. The rearrangement links TRBV11-2 to TRBJ1-1; 7 bases match TRBD1. V trimming: 4 bases; J trimming: 0 bases; junction bases outside the gene matches: 8. There are 16 residues in the CDR3. Germline CDR1 and CDR2: SGHAT and FQNNGV.

The chain is built from TRBV7-2 and TRBJ2-1, with 10 bases that match TRBD2. Germline loops: CDR1 SGHTA, CDR2 FQGNSA. V shed 3 bases and J 3 bases; nucleotides not matched to a gene: 5. The CDR3 has 16 amino acids. The CDR3 bases are TGTGCCAGCAGCTTTGGAAGCGGGGGGGGCTACAATGAGCAGTTCTTC. It translates to CASSFGSGGGYNEQFF.

The DNA for the CDR3 is TGTGCCAGCAGCCCGACGGGGGGTAGCAATCAGCCCCAGCATTTT. The encoded protein is CASSPTGGSNQPQHF. This rearrangement joins TRBV11-2 to TRBJ1-5, with a weak D call TRBD1 (5 bases). Germline V CDR1 and CDR2: SGHAT, FQNNGV. V gave up 5 bases and J gave up 0 bases, with 11 bases separating them. The length of the CDR3 is 15 residues. Based on the CDR3 plus reference TRBV11-2 and TRBJ1-5, the full variable domain is EAGVAQSPRYKIIEKRQSVAFWCNPISGHATLYWYQQILGQGPKLLIQFQNNGVVDDSQLPKDRFSAERLKGVDSTLKIQPAKLEDSAVYLCASSPTGGSNQPQHFGDGTRLSIL.

The chain is built from TRBV27 and TRBJ2-1; perhaps TRBD1 as D (5 bases). CDR3 length: 12 residues. Trimming removed 11 bases from V and 3 bases from J, with 11 bases in between. In germline, CDR1 is MNHEY, CDR2 SMNVEV (reference sequence). CDR3 sequence: CAAGHYYNEQFF. In nucleotides, the CDR3 is TGTGCCGCCGGACACTACTACAATGAGCAGTTCTTC.

The chain recombines TRBV11-3 with TRBJ2-3; D might be TRBD2 (5 bases). V lost 5 bases and J lost 2, with 11 bases in between. CDR3 length: 14 amino acids. Germline V gene sequence: CDR1 SGHNT, CDR2 YENEEA. As DNA, the CDR3 is TGTGCCAGCAGCCCTACTAGGGTCACAGATACGCAGTATTTT. It is translated as CASSPTRVTDTQYF.

V is TRBV30 and J is TRBJ2-3; 11 positions agree with TRBD2. Germline loops: CDR1 GTSNPN, CDR2 SVGIG (reference sequence). The CDR3 has 20 amino acids. J lost 6 bases, V lost 4 bases, and 24 bases had no gene match. The CDR3 DNA sequence: TGTGCCTGGACCTGGGCCTTCAGGGACCTGGGACTAGCGGAGGTTGATACGCAGTATTTT. Protein: CAWTWAFRDLGLAEVDTQYF.

V is TRBV2 and J is TRBJ2-7; TRBD1 is a possible D gene (6 bases). This CDR3 is 16 amino acids long. The germline CDR1 and CDR2 sequences are SNHLY and FYNNEI. Trimming shortened V by 3 bases and J by 0 bases, and 15 bases separated the two germline ends. CDR3 sequence: CASSDPRQVSSYEQYF. The CDR3 DNA reads as TGTGCCAGCAGTGATCCTCGACAGGTTAGCTCCTACGAGCAGTACTTC.

This clone was counted once. This chain connects TRBV7-8 to TRBJ2-1; 9 bases are a match to TRBD2. Per germline, CDR1 SGHVS and CDR2 FQNEAQ. Germline trimming cut 0 bases from V and 8 bases from J; bases unmatched to any gene: 11. The CDR3 has 17 amino acids. The CDR3 here is CASSLAAGASGVDEQFF. In DNA, the CDR3 is TGTGCCAGCAGCTTAGCGGCCGGGGCTAGCGGGGTCGATGAGCAGTTCTTC.

This chain uses TRBV11-1 with TRBJ2-7; 8 bases match TRBD1. With V trimmed by 5 bases and J by 4 bases, 7 bases remained unmatched. This CDR3 has 14 residues. Germline CDR1 is SGHAT and CDR2 is FQDESV (reference sequence). DNA of the CDR3: TGTGCCAGCAGCCCGCCTGACAGGGGATACGAGCAGTACTTC. Its protein product is CASSPPDRGYEQYF.

This chain joins TRBV18 and TRBJ2-3, with D possibly matching TRBD1 (5 bases). With 3 bases removed from V and 9 bases from J, the gap between germline ends came to 19 bases. CDR1 is KGHSH and CDR2 is LQKENI in the germline V gene. The CDR3 totals 15 residues. The CDR3 DNA is TGTGCCAGCTCACCCCGACAGTCACGTAATGGGACGCAGTATTTT. Amino acids: CASSPRQSRNGTQYF.

The chain is built from TRBV7-6 and TRBJ2-3; 9 bases line up with TRBD2. CDR1 and CDR2 (germline): SGHVS, FNYEAQ. V gave up 5 bases and J gave up 0 bases; unmatched junction bases: 3. CDR3 size: 15 residues. CDR3 coding DNA: TGTGCCAGCAGCAAAACTAGCGGGAGCACAGATACGCAGTATTTT. Protein product: CASSKTSGSTDTQYF.